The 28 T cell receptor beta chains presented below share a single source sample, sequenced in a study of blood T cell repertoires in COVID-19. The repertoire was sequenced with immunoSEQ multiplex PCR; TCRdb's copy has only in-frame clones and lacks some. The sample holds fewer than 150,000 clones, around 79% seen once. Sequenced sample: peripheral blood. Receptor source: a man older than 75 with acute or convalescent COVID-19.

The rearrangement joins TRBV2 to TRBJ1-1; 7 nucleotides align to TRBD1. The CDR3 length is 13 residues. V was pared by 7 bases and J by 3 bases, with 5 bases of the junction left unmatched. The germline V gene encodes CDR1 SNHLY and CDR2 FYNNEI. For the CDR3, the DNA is TGTGCCAGCAAACGGCAGGGGGACACTGAAGCTTTCTTT. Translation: CASKRQGDTEAFF.

The CDR3 reads CASGLVLTGTGNTIYF. The CDR3 region has the DNA TGTGCTAGTGGTTTGGTTCTCACAGGGACTGGAAACACCATATATTTT. V is TRBV12-5 and J is TRBJ1-3; D possibly corresponds to TRBD1 (6 bases). There are 16 residues in the CDR3. Trimming removed 0 bases from V and 2 bases from J, with 11 bases in between. Germline V gene data show CDR1 as LGHNT and CDR2 as FRNRAP.

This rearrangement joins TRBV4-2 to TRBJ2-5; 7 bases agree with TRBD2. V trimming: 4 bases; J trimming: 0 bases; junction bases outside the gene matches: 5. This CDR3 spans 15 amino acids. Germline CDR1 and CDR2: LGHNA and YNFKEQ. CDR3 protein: CASSREGQNQETQYF. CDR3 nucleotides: TGTGCCAGCAGCCGGGAGGGGCAGAACCAAGAGACCCAGTACTTC.

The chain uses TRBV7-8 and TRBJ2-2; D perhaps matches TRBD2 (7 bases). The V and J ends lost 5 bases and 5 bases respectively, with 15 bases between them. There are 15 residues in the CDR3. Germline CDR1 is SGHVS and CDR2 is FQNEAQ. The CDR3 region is CASSQRGGLTGELFF. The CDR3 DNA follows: TGTGCCAGCAGCCAAAGGGGGGGCCTAACCGGGGAGCTGTTTTTT.

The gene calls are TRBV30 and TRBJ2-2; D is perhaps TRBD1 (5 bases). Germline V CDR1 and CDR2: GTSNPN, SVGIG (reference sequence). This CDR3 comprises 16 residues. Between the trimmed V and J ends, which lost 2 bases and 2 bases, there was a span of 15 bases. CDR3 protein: CAWSPPGAENTGELFF. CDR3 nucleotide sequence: TGTGCCTGGAGTCCCCCTGGGGCAGAAAACACCGGGGAGCTGTTTTTT. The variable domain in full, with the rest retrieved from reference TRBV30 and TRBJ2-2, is SQTIHQWPATLVQPVGSPLSLECTVEGTSNPNLYWYRQAAGRGLQLLFYSVGIGQISSEVPQNLSASRPQDRQFILSSKKLLLSDSGFYLCAWSPPGAENTGELFFGEGSRLTVL.

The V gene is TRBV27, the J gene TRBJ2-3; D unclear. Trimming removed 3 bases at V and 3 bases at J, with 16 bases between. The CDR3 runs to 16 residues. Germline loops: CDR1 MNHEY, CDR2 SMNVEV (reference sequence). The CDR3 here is CASSFAFQVATDTQYF. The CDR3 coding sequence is TGTGCCAGCAGTTTCGCTTTCCAGGTGGCTACAGATACGCAGTATTTT.

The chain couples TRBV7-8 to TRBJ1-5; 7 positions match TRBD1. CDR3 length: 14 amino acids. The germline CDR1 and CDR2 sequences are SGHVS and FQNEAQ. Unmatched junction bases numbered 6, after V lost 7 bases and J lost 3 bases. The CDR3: CASTSGTVNQPQHF. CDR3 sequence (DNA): TGTGCCAGCACCTCGGGGACAGTCAATCAGCCCCAGCATTTT.

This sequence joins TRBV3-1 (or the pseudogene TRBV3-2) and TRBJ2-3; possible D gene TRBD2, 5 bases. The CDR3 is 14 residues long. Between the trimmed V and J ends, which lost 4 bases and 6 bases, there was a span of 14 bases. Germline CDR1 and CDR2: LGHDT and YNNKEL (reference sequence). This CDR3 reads CASSPTPTTDTQYF. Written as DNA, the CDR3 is TGTGCCAGCAGCCCGACCCCGACTACCGATACGCAGTATTTT.

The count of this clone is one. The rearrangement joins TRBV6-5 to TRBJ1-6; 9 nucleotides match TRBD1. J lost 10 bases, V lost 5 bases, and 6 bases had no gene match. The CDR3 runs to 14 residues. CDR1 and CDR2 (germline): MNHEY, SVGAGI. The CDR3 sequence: CASSTGTGNSPLHF. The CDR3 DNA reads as TGTGCCAGCAGTACCGGGACAGGGAACTCACCCCTCCACTTT.

CDR3 DNA sequence: TGTGCCAGCAGCCAAGATGCGACAGGGAGTGGCTACACCTTC. Its protein product is CASSQDATGSGYTF. The V call is TRBV3-1 (or the pseudogene TRBV3-2), the J call TRBJ1-2; 7 bases fit TRBD1. From germline, CDR1 is LGHDT and CDR2 YNNKEL (reference sequence). Trimming took 0 bases from V and 7 from J; bases not matched to a gene: 5. The CDR3 extends over 14 amino acids.

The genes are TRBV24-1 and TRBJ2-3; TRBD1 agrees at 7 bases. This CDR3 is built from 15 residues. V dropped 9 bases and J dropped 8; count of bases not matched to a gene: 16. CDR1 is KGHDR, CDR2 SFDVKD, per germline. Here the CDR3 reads CATEETGPLVSTQYF. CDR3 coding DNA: TGTGCCACCGAAGAGACAGGGCCACTGGTATCTACGCAGTATTTT.

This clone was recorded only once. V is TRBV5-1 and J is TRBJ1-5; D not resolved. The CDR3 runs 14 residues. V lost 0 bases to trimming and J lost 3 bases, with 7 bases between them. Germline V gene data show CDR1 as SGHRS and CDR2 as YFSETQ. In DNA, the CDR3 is TGCGCCAGCAGCTTGGGACATTCCAATCAGCCCCAGCATTTT. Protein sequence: CASSLGHSNQPQHF.

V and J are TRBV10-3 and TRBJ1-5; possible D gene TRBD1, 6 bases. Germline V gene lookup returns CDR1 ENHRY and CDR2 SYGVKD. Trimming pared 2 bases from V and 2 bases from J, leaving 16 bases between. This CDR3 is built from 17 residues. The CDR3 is CAISEPRGGSRNQPQHF. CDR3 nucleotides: TGTGCCATCAGTGAGCCGAGGGGGGGGTCGCGCAATCAGCCCCAGCATTTT.

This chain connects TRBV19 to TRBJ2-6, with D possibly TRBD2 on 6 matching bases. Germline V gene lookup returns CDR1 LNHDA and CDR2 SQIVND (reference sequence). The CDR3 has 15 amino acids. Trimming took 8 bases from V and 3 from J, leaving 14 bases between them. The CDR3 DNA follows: TGTGCCAGTTCCACGCGGGGAGTTGGGGCCAACGTCCTGACTTTC. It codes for CASSTRGVGANVLTF.

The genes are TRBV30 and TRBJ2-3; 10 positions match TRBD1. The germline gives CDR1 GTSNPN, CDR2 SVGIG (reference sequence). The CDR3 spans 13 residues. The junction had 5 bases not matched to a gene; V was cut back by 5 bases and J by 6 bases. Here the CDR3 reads CAWWTGGKDTQYF. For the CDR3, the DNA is TGTGCCTGGTGGACAGGGGGGAAGGATACGCAGTATTTT.

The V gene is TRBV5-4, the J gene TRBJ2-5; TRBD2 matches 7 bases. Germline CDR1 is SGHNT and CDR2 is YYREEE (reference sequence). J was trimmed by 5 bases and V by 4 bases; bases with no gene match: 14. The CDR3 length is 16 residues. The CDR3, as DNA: TGTGCCAGCAGCCGGCAGGCGGGGGTCAAGCAGGAGACCCAGTACTTC. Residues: CASSRQAGVKQETQYF. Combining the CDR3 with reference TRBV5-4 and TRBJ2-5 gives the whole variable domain ETGVTQSPTHLIKTRGQQVTLRCSSQSGHNTVSWYQQALGQGPQFIFQYYREEENGRGNFPPRFSGLQFPNYSSELNVNALELDDSALYLCASSRQAGVKQETQYFGPGTRLLVL.

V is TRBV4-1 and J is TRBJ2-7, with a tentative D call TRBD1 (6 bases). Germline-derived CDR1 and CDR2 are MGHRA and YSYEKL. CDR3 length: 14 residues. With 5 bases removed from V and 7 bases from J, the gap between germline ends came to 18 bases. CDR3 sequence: CASSYPGQRREQYF. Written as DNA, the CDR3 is TGCGCCAGCAGCTACCCGGGACAACGTCGGGAGCAGTACTTC.

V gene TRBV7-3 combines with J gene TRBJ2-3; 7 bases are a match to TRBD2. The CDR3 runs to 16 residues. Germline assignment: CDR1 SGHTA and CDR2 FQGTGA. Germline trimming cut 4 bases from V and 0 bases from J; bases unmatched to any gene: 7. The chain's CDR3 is CASSSDIAGSTDTQYF. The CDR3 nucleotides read TGTGCCAGCAGCTCCGACATAGCGGGTAGCACAGATACGCAGTATTTT.

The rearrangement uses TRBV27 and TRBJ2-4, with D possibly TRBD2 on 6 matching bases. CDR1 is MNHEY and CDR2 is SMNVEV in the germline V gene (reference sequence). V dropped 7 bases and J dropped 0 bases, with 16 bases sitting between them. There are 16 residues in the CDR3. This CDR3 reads CASTDLGLLAKNIQYF. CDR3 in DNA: TGTGCCAGCACCGATCTGGGACTTCTAGCCAAAAACATTCAGTACTTC.

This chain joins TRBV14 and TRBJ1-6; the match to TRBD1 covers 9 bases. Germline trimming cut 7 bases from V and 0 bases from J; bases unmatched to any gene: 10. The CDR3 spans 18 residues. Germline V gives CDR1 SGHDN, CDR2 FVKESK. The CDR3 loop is CASKYRGPGSSYNSPLHF. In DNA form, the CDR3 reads TGTGCCAGCAAATACAGGGGGCCGGGGAGCTCCTATAATTCACCCCTCCACTTT.

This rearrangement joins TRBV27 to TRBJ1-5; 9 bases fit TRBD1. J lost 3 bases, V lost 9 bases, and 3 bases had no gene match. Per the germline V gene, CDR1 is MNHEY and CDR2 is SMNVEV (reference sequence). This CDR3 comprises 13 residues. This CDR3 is CASGQGINQPQHF. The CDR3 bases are TGTGCCAGTGGACAGGGGATCAATCAGCCCCAGCATTTT.

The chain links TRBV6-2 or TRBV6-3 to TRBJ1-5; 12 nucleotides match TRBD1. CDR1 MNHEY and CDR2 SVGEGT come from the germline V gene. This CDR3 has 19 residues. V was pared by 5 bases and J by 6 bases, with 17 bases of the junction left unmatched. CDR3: CASSNKQGQGARGRQPQHF. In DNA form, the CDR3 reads TGTGCCAGCAGTAACAAACAGGGACAGGGGGCTCGCGGGCGTCAGCCCCAGCATTTT.

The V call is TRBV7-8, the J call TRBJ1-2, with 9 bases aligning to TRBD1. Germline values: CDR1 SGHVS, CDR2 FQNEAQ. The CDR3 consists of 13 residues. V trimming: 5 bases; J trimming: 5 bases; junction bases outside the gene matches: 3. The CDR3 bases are TGTGCCAGCAGCCTTGGACAGGGGTATGGCTACACCTTC. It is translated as CASSLGQGYGYTF.

The CDR3 sequence: CASSHAWDRGGSPLHF. Here the CDR3 DNA reads TGCGCCAGCAGTCACGCCTGGGACAGGGGCGGTTCACCCCTCCACTTT. The chain joins TRBV23-1 to TRBJ1-6, with 10 bases lining up with TRBD1. TRBV23-1 is reported as an ORF; its role is uncertain. The length of the CDR3 is 16 residues. Trimming took 3 bases from V and 9 from J; bases not matched to a gene: 8.

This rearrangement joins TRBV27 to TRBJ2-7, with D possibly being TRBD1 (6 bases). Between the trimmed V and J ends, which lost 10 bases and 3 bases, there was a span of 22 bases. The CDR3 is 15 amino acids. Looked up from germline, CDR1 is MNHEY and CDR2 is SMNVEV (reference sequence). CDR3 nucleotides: TGTGCCACCCGCCATGATCACCGGGACAACTACGAGCAGTACTTC. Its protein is CATRHDHRDNYEQYF.

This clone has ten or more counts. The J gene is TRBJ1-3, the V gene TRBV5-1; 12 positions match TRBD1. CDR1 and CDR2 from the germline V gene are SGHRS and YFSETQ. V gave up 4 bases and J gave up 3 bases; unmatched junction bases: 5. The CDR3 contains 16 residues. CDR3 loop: CASSPGTGGYGNTIYF. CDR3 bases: TGCGCCAGCAGCCCCGGGACAGGGGGCTATGGAAACACCATATATTTT.

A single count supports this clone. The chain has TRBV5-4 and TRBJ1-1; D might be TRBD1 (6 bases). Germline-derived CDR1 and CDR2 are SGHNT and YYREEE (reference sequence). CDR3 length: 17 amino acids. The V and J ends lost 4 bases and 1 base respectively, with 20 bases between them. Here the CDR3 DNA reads TGTGCCAGCAGCCTTGGGAAAATACAGGGACCGAACACTGAAGCTTTCTTT. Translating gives CASSLGKIQGPNTEAFF.

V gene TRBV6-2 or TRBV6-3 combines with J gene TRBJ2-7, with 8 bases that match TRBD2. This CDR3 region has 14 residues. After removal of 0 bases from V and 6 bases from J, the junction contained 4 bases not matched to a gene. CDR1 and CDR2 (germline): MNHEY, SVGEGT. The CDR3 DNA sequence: TGTGCCAGCAGTTACTCGAGGACTAGCTCCGAGCAGTACTTC. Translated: CASSYSRTSSEQYF.